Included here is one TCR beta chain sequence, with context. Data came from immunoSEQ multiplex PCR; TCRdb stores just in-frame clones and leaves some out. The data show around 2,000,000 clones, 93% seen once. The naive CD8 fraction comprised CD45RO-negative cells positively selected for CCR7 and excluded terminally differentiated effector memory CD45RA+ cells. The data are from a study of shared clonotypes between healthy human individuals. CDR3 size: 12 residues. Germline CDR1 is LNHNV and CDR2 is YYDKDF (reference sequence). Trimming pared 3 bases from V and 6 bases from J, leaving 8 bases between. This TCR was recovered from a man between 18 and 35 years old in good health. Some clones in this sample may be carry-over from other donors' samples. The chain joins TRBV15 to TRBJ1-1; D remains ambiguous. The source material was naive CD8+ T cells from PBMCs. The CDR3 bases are TGTGCCACCAGCAGTCGTCGCCCTGAAGCTTTCTTT. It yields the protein CATSSRRPEAFF.